The next 8 T cell receptor beta chains were all read from a single sample in a study of blood T cells in healthy people across ages. For the second PCR, which ran for about 6 to 11 cycles, a sample-barcoded 5' primer and a J-beta primer mix were used. TCRdb re-analysed the 5' RACE reads in MiXCR, keeping a single row per CDR3 protein. In the table there are 1.8 million or so distinct CDR3 sequences, about two fifths of which are singletons. The sequenced sample consisted of blood. These receptor sequences come from a human donor in good health.

This sequence joins TRBV6-2 or TRBV6-3 and TRBJ2-7; 15 bases are shared with TRBD2. CDR1 and CDR2 (germline): MNHEY, SVGEGT. The CDR3 loop spans 13 amino acids. Trimming took 10 bases from V and 11 from J; bases not matched to a gene: 9. CDR3 protein: CATSGLAGGLKYF. Here the CDR3 DNA reads TGTGCCACCTCGGGACTAGCGGGGGGCTTGAAGTACTTC.

A word on this clonotype: A much larger clone differs by one base, so this may be a read error. The chain has TRBV7-8 and TRBJ2-1; 10 bases line up with TRBD2. CDR1 and CDR2 from the germline V gene are SGHVS and FQNEAQ. The CDR3 covers 17 residues. The DNA of the CDR3 is TGTGCCGGCAGCTTCCGGCTAGCGGGGGCCCCTAGGGATGAGCAGTTCTTC. Amino acids: CAGSFRLAGAPRDEQFF. The full variable domain, completed using reference TRBV7-8 and TRBJ2-1, is GAGVSQSPRYKVAKRGQDVALRCDPISGHVSLFWYQQALGQGPEFLTYFQNEAQLDKSGLPSDRFFAERPEGSVSTLKIQRTQQEDSAVYLCAGSFRLAGAPRDEQFFGPGTRLTVL.

This chain links TRBV12-3 or TRBV12-4 with TRBJ1-2; possible D gene TRBD1, 5 bases. V was shortened by 4 bases and J by 4 bases, with 13 bases between the two germline ends. The CDR3 totals 14 residues. The CDR3 is CASSSMGLTYGYTF. CDR3 bases: TGTGCCAGCAGTTCAATGGGACTTACCTATGGCTACACCTTC.

This clonotype has more than one count but fewer than ten. The chain carries TRBV12-3 or TRBV12-4 and TRBJ1-6; D gene ambiguous. Trimming shortened V by 2 bases and J by 7 bases, and 12 bases separated the two germline ends. CDR3 size: 15 residues. The CDR3 region has the DNA TGTGCCAGCAGTTTATCTGGGCACTACAATTCACCCCTCCACTTT. This translates into CASSLSGHYNSPLHF.

This clonotype has only a few counts. The chain combines TRBV5-1 with TRBJ1-1, with TRBD1 as a possible D gene (6 bases). The germline CDR1 and CDR2 sequences are SGHRS and YFSETQ. This CDR3 contains 16 residues. V was shortened by 6 bases and J by 6 bases, with 24 bases between the two germline ends. In DNA, the CDR3 is TGCGCCAGCAAACTAGGATCGACAGGTTTAATGGCTGAAGCTTTCTTT. It translates to CASKLGSTGLMAEAFF.

This sequence joins TRBV20-1 and TRBJ2-1, with D tentatively TRBD1 or TRBD2 (5 bases each). CDR1 and CDR2 (germline): DFQATT, SNEGSKA (reference sequence). The CDR3 is 10 amino acids. V lost 4 bases and J lost 13, with 11 bases in between. CDR3 residues: CSATGRTQFF. The CDR3, as DNA: TGCAGTGCTACGGGACGGACCCAGTTCTTC.

The chain couples TRBV28 to TRBJ2-5; 9 bases align to TRBD1. J was trimmed by 13 bases and V by 2 bases; bases with no gene match: 8. Germline-derived CDR1 and CDR2 are MDHEN and SYDVKM. CDR3 length: 13 amino acids. Here the CDR3 reads CASSLPHPGQGYF. In DNA form, the CDR3 reads TGTGCCAGCAGTTTACCCCATCCGGGACAGGGGTACTTC.

The rearrangement links TRBV25-1 to TRBJ2-5; no clear D gene. The DNA end is more similar to TRBJ2-7, so the J call may be wrong. This CDR3 contains 13 residues. Germline lookup yields CDR1 MGHDK and CDR2 SYGVNS. The CDR3 nucleotides are TGTGCCAGCAGTGAGCTTGACGGTTACGAGCAGTACTTC. It specifies CASSELDGYEQYF.